This T cell receptor beta chain originates from a study of human T cells and chemical hapten exposure. Whole-study context: After 6 days, upper back 0.01% DPC patch tests were scored. Findings and caveats of the study: The donors suffered from alopecia, so their immune response may not match that of healthy people. Relative to control repertoires, expanded TCRs gave rise to significantly more large CDR3 similarity clusters.

The CDR3 has 16 residues. The germline CDR1 and CDR2 sequences are LGHDT and YNNKEL (reference sequence). V was pared by 1 base and J by 6 bases, with 3 bases of the junction left unmatched. Each CDR3 protein gets one entry after TCRdb re-called the RACE reads with MiXCR. Among about 37,000 distinct CDR3 sequences listed, more than 6% were seen once. This clonotype was seen many times. Its antigen is still unknown. The time point: patch test 1, 2 weeks after DPC sensitization. Treatment here: therapeutic diphenylcyclopropenone sensitization with weekly scalp DPC. Unfractionated whole blood yielded total RNA.

The chain couples TRBV3-1 to TRBJ1-6; TRBD1 matches 10 bases. The TCR sequence derives from a woman aged 30 to 39 with alopecia areata. Some clones in this sample may be carry-over from other donors' samples. Sequencing was performed on whole blood, taken in connection with sensitization to the hapten diphenylcyclopropenone (DPC). CDR3 sequence (DNA): TGTGCCAGCAGCCAAGTAGGGACAGGGGCTAATTCACCCCTCCACTTT. Translating it yields CASSQVGTGANSPLHF.